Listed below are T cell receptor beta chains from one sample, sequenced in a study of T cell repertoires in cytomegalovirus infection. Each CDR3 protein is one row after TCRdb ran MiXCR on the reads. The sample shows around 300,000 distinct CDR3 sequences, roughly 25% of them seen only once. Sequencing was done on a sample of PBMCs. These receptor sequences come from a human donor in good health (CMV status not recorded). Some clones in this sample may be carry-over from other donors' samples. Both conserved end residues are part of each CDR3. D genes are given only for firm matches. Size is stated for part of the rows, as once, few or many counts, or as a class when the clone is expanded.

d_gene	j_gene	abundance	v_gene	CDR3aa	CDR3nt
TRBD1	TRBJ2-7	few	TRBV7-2	CASSTTGGPYEQYF	TGTGCCAGCAGCACCACAGGGGGCCCCTACGAGCAGTACTTC
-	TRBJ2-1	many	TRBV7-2	CASSLWVRDNEQFF	TGTGCCAGCAGCTTATGGGTCAGGGACAATGAGCAGTTCTTC
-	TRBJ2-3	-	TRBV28	CASSLMGGADTQYF	TGTGCCAGCAGTTTAATGGGGGGAGCAGATACGCAGTATTTT
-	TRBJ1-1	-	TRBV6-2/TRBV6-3	CASKKGTNTEAFF	TGTGCCAGCAAAAAGGGCACAAACACTGAAGCTTTCTTT
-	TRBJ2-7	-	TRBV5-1	CASSLGQTGTYEQYF	TGCGCCAGCAGCTTGGGACAGACTGGAACCTACGAGCAGTACTTC
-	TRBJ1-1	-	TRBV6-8	CASTSTVVVTFF	TGTGCCAGCACCTCGACAGTGGTCGTAACTTTCTTT
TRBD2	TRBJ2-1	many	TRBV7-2	CASSLGSSGNFDEQFF	TGTGCCAGCAGCTTAGGTTCTAGCGGGAATTTCGATGAGCAGTTCTTC
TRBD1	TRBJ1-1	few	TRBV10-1	CASTYQDRRYEAFF	TGCGCCAGCACCTACCAGGACAGGCGCTATGAAGCTTTCTTT
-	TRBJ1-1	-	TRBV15	CATSSRGRMGTEAFF	TGTGCCACCAGCTCCCGCGGAAGGATGGGAACTGAAGCTTTCTTT
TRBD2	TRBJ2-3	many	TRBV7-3	CASSLAGGPTDTQYF	TGTGCCAGCAGCTTAGCGGGGGGGCCTACAGATACGCAGTATTTT
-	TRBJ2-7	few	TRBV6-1	CASSEPPSYEQYF	TGTGCCAGCAGTGAACCCCCAAGCTACGAGCAGTACTTC
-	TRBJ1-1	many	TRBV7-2	CASSLARSTSEGAFF	TGTGCCAGCAGCTTAGCGCGCAGCACCTCAGAGGGAGCTTTCTTT
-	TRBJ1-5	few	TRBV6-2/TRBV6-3	CASSQAPTGFNQPQHF	TGTGCCAGCAGTCAAGCCCCTACAGGGTTTAATCAGCCCCAGCATTTT
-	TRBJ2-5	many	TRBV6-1	CASNLRDIQQETQYF	TGTGCCAGCAACCTCCGGGACATACAACAAGAGACCCAGTACTTC
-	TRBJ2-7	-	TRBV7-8	CASRLDSTYEQYF	TGTGCCAGCAGACTTGACAGCACCTACGAGCAGTACTTC
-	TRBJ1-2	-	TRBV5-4	CASSLDGTYHYGYTF	TGTGCCAGCAGCTTGGACGGGACATACCACTATGGCTACACCTTC
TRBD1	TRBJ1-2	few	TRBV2	CASRRTGLYGYTF	TGTGCCAGCAGGAGGACAGGACTCTATGGCTACACCTTC
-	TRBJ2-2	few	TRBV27	CASSLFLPRTGELFF	TGTGCCAGCAGTTTATTTCTCCCGCGAACCGGGGAGCTGTTTTTT
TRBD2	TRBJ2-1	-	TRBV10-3	CAISESRLAGNDEQFF	TGTGCCATCAGTGAGTCAAGGCTAGCGGGGAATGATGAGCAGTTCTTC
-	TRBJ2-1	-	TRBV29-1	CSVEDKRDEQFF	TGCAGCGTTGAAGACAAGCGGGATGAGCAGTTCTTC
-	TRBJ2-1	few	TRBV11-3	CASSPDSSNEQFF	TGTGCCAGCAGCCCCGACTCTTCCAATGAGCAGTTCTTC
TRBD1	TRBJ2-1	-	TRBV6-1	CASSQDRGYYNEQFF	TGTGCCAGCAGCCAGGACAGGGGCTACTACAATGAGCAGTTCTTC
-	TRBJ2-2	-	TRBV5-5	CASSPGASGAVANTGELFF	TGTGCCAGCAGCCCGGGGGCCAGCGGGGCTGTCGCGAACACCGGGGAGCTGTTTTTT
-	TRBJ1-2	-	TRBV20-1	CSARDMRGPITNYGYTF	TGCAGTGCTAGAGATATGAGGGGACCAATTACTAACTATGGCTACACCTTC
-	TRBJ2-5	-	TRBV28	CASSQFGGPQYF	TGTGCCAGCAGCCAGTTCGGCGGCCCCCAGTACTTC
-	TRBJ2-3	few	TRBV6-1	CASSFFGRGTDTQYF	TGTGCCAGCAGTTTCTTTGGACGGGGCACAGATACGCAGTATTTT
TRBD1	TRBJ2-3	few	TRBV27	CASSLGTGRDTQYF	TGTGCCAGCAGTTTGGGGACAGGGAGAGATACGCAGTATTTT
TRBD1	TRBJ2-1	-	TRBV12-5	CASGLAGQVYNEQFF	TGTGCTAGTGGTTTGGCGGGACAGGTCTACAATGAGCAGTTCTTC
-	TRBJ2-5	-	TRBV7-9	CASSLGHIQETQYF	TGTGCCAGCAGCTTAGGTCACATCCAAGAGACCCAGTACTTC
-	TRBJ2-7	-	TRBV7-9	CASSPIGLSYEQYF	TGTGCCAGCAGCCCGATTGGACTTTCCTACGAGCAGTACTTC
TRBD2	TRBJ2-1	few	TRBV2	CASSGLASSYNEQFF	TGTGCCAGCAGTGGACTAGCGAGCTCCTACAATGAGCAGTTCTTC
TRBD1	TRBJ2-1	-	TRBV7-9	CASSSIPGQGWDNEQFF	TGTGCCAGCAGCTCTATTCCGGGACAGGGATGGGACAATGAGCAGTTCTTC
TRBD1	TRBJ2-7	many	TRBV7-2	CASSLVGGGDSSYEQYF	TGTGCCAGCAGCTTAGTTGGTGGTGGGGACAGCTCCTACGAGCAGTACTTC
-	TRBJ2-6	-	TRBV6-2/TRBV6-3	CASSYMGVSGANVLTF	TGTGCCAGCAGTTACATGGGCGTCTCTGGGGCCAACGTCCTGACTTTC
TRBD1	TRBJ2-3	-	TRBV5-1	CASSSGQAHTDTQYF	TGCGCCAGCAGCTCGGGACAGGCGCACACAGATACGCAGTATTTT
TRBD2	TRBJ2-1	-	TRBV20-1	CSARDGTSSYNEQFF	TGCAGTGCTAGAGATGGGACTAGCTCCTACAATGAGCAGTTCTTC
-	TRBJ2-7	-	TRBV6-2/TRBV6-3	CASRREVLDEQYF	TGTGCCAGCAGAAGGGAGGTACTTGACGAGCAGTACTTC
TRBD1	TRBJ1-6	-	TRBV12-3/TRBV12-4	CASSFRAGGGSPLHF	TGTGCCAGCAGTTTCAGGGCAGGGGGTGGTTCACCCCTCCACTTT
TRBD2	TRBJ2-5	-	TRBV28	CASSLPVLAGASYQETQYF	TGTGCCAGCAGCCTCCCCGTGCTAGCGGGGGCCTCGTACCAAGAGACCCAGTACTTC
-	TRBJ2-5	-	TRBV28	CASSAASSQETQYF	TGTGCCAGCAGTGCCGCCAGCTCCCAAGAGACCCAGTACTTC
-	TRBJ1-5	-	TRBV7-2	CASETMTGGSQPQHF	TGTGCCAGCGAAACCATGACAGGCGGTAGTCAGCCCCAGCATTTT
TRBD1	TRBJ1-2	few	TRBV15	CATSRDRGTGDSTF	TGTGCCACCAGCAGAGATCGTGGGACAGGGGACTCCACCTTC
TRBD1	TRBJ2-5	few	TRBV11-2	CASSPRTGEETQYF	TGTGCCAGCAGCCCTCGGACAGGGGAGGAGACCCAGTACTTC
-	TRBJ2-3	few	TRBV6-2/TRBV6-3	CASSSLDLYTDTQYF	TGTGCCAGCAGTTCTCTGGACCTCTACACAGATACGCAGTATTTT
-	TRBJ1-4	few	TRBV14	CASSQYTSEKLFF	TGTGCCAGCAGCCAGTATACTAGTGAAAAACTGTTTTTT
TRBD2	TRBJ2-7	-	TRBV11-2	CASSRTSGVIYEQYF	TGTGCCAGCAGCCGAACTAGCGGGGTAATCTACGAGCAGTACTTC
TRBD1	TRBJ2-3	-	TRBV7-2	CASSLSQGLTDTQYF	TGTGCCAGCAGCCTTTCACAGGGGTTGACAGATACGCAGTATTTT
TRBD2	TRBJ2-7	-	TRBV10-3	CAISESATSAEQYF	TGTGCCATCAGTGAGTCGGCGACTAGCGCTGAGCAGTACTTC
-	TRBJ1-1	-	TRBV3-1	CASSQDRAPFF	TGTGCCAGCAGCCAAGACAGGGCCCCTTTCTTT
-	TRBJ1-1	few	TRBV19	CASSIQGANTEAFF	TGTGCCAGTAGTATACAGGGAGCGAACACTGAAGCTTTCTTT
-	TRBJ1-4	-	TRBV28	CASSLRGLQEKLFF	TGTGCCAGCAGTTTGAGAGGACTACAAGAAAAACTGTTTTTT
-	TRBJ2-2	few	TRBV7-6	CDSSDRDARTGELFF	TGTGACAGCAGCGACCGGGACGCACGCACCGGGGAGCTGTTTTTT
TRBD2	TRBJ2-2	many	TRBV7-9	CASTPSGRPGELFF	TGTGCCAGCACCCCTAGCGGGAGGCCCGGGGAGCTGTTTTTT
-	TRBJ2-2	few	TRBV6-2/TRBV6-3	CASSYRAGAGELFF	TGTGCCAGCAGTTACAGGGCGGGTGCCGGGGAGCTGTTTTTT